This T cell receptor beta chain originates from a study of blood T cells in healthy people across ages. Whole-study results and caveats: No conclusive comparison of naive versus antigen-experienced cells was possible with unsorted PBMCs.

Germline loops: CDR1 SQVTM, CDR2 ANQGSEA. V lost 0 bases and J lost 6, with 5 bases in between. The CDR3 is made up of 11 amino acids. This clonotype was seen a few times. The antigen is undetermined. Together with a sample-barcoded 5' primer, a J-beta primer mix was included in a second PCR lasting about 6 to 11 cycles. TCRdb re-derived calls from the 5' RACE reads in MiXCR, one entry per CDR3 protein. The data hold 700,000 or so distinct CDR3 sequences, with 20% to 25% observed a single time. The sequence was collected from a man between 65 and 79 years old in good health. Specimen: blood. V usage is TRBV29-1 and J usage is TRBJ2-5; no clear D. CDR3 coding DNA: TGCAGCGTTGAAGATCAGAAGACCCAGTACTTC. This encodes CSVEDQKTQYF.